The clone carrying this T cell receptor (beta chain) was observed a handful of times. The source of the sample is a study of blood T cell repertoires in COVID-19. Study-level background: In each case, the material was cDNA or gDNA derived from T cells, B-cell-depleted T cells, or PBMCs.

Assay used: immunoSEQ multiplex PCR; TCRdb lists only in-frame clones, some missing. The table has roughly 250,000 clones, approximately 83% seen once. CDR1 and CDR2 from the germline V gene are MDHEN and SYDVKM. CDR3 length: 14 amino acids. The V and J ends lost 2 bases and 7 bases respectively, with 9 bases between them. This clonotype was sampled from a woman of 80 years or more with acute or convalescent COVID-19. The V and J genes are TRBV28 and TRBJ1-6; D unclear. The sequenced sample was peripheral blood. The CDR3 region has the DNA TGTGCCAGCAGTTTACCCCGTAGAAATTCACCCCTCCACTTT. The encoded protein is CASSLPRRNSPLHF.